These 8 T cell receptor beta chains were all obtained from the same sample, sequenced in a study of blood T cell repertoires in COVID-19 (dated by TCRdb to 2020 to 2021). The receptor library was made with the immunoSEQ multiplex PCR assay. TCRdb re-hosts the immuneACCESS table, in-frame sequences only. Its copies lack some clones; in the studies checked, an unresolved V gene accounts for under half of them, and the cause for the rest is not known. Within this sample are a few hundred thousand clones, with roughly nine tenths of them counted one time only. The top ten clones comprise under 3% of the sample. The sample consisted of PBMCs or T cells enriched from blood (not recorded which). The receptor source for this set is a woman aged 25 to 39 who had recovered from COVID-19.

The chain is built from TRBV4-1 and TRBJ1-1, with no clear D. Deletions cut 1 base from V and 3 bases from J, with 9 bases between. CDR1 is MGHRA, CDR2 YSYEKL, per germline. The CDR3 runs 14 residues. Here the CDR3 reads CASSQARAYTEAFF. The CDR3 nucleotides read TGCGCCAGCAGCCAAGCGAGGGCGTACACTGAAGCTTTCTTT.

The V and J genes are TRBV28 and TRBJ2-5; TRBD2 matches at 8 bases. Germline V gene sequence: CDR1 MDHEN, CDR2 SYDVKM. Losses at the gene ends were 5 bases for V and 5 bases for J; bases not matched to a gene: 13. This CDR3 is 16 amino acids long. DNA of the CDR3: TGTGCCAGCAGTGGGGCCCCCGGGACTAGTCGGGAGACCCAGTACTTC. Translation: CASSGAPGTSRETQYF.

J is TRBJ1-1 and V is TRBV7-2; 7 positions match TRBD1. The CDR3 sequence is 14 residues long. The J segment lost 0 bases and the V segment lost 4 bases, leaving 2 bases of the junction unmatched. Germline CDR1 SGHTA, CDR2 FQGNSA. The DNA of the CDR3 is TGTGCCAGCAGCTACAGGGGCCTGAACACTGAAGCTTTCTTT. This codes for CASSYRGLNTEAFF.

The chain employs TRBV30 and TRBJ1-1, with TRBD1 as a possible D gene (5 bases). The CDR3 covers 13 residues. Germline V lookup: CDR1 GTSNPN, CDR2 SVGIG (reference sequence). V was cut by 2 bases and J by 3 bases, with 10 bases left in between. CDR3 region: CAWSIQGDTEAFF. CDR3 bases: TGTGCCTGGAGTATTCAGGGTGACACTGAAGCTTTCTTT.

About this clone: One end of the junction is discordant with germline, which a read error may explain. The chain recombines TRBV7-7 with TRBJ2-3, with 9 positions matching TRBD2. The CDR3 is made up of 15 amino acids. Germline CDR1 and CDR2: SSHAT and FNYEAQ (reference sequence). CDR3 residues: CASSLTSGPTDTQYF. The CDR3 DNA sequence: TGTGCTAGCAGCTTGACTAGCGGCCCCACAGATACGCAGTATTTT. Using reference TRBV7-7 and TRBJ2-3 for the parts outside the CDR3, the full variable domain is GAGVSQSPRYKVTKRGQDVTLRCDPISSHATLYWYQQALGQGPEFLTYFNYEAQPDKSGLPSDRFSAERPEGSISTLTIQRTEQRDSAMYRCASSLTSGPTDTQYFGPGTRLTVL.

The chain combines TRBV10-3 with TRBJ2-5; 8 nucleotides line up with TRBD2. Germline assignment: CDR1 ENHRY and CDR2 SYGVKD. This CDR3 comprises 14 residues. The ends lost 0 bases at V and 4 bases at J; junction bases unmatched: 1. The CDR3 DNA reads as TGTGCCATCAGTGAGTCTCTAGCGGGAGAGACCCAGTACTTC. Amino acids: CAISESLAGETQYF.

The genes are TRBV5-1 and TRBJ2-7; 8 bases align to TRBD1. Trimming cost V 4 bases and J 0 bases; bases outside gene matches: 6. CDR3 size: 15 residues. The germline gives CDR1 SGHRS, CDR2 YFSETQ. DNA for the CDR3: TGCGCCAGCAGCCGCACAGGGGGTAACTCCTACGAGCAGTACTTC. Residues: CASSRTGGNSYEQYF.

The chain recombines TRBV5-4 with TRBJ2-7; the match to TRBD2 covers 12 bases. Germline V lookup: CDR1 SGHNT, CDR2 YYREEE (reference sequence). With V trimmed by 0 bases and J by 3 bases, 1 base remained unmatched. The CDR3 loop spans 15 amino acids. The CDR3 DNA reads TGTGCCAGCAGCTTGGGACTAGCGGGGGACTACGAGCAGTACTTC. The encoded protein is CASSLGLAGDYEQYF. Full variable domain (remainder filled in from reference TRBV5-4 and TRBJ2-7): ETGVTQSPTHLIKTRGQQVTLRCSSQSGHNTVSWYQQALGQGPQFIFQYYREEENGRGNFPPRFSGLQFPNYSSELNVNALELDDSALYLCASSLGLAGDYEQYFGPGTRLTVT.